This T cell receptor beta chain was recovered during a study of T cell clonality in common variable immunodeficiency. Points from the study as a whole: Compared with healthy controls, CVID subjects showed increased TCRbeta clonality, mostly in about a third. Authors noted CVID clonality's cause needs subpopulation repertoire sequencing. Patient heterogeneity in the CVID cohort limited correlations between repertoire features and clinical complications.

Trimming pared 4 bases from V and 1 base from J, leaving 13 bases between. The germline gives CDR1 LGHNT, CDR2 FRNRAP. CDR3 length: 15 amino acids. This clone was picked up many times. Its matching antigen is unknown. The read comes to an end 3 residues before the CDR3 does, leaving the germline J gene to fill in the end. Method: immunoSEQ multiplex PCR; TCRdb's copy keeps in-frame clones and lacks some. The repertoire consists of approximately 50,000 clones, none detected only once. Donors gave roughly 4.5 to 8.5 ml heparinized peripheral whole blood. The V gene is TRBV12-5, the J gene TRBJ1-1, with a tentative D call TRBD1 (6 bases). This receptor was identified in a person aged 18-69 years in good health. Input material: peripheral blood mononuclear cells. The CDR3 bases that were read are TGTGCTAGTGGTTCTCTTGGAGGGGGGAACACTGAA. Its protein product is CASGSLGGGNTE. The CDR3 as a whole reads CASGSLGGGNTEAFF.